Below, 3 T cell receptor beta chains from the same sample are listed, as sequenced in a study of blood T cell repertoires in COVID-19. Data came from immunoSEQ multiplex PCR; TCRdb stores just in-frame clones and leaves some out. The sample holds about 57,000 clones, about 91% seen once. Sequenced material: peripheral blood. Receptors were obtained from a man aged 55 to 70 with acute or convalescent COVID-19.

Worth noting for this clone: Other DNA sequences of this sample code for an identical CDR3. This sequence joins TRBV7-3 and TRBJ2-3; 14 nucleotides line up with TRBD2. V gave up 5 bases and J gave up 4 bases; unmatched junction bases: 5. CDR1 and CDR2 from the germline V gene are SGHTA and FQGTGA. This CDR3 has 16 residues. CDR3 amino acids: CASSLGLAGDPDTQYF. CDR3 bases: TGTGCCAGCAGCCTGGGACTAGCGGGAGACCCAGATACGCAGTATTTT.

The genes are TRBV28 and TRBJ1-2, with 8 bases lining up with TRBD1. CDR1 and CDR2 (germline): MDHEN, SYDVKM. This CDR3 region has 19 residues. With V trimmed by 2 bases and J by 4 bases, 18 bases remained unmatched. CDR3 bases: TGTGCCAGCAGTTTACTGCTCTTAGCGCCAATGGACAGGGCCTATGGCTACACCTTC. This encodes CASSLLLLAPMDRAYGYTF.

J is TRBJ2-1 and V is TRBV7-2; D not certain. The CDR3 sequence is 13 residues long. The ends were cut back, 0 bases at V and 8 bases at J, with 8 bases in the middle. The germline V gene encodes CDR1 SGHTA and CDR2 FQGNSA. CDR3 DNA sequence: TGTGCCAGCAGCTTAGCTCTGAGCGATGAGCAGTTCTTC. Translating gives CASSLALSDEQFF.